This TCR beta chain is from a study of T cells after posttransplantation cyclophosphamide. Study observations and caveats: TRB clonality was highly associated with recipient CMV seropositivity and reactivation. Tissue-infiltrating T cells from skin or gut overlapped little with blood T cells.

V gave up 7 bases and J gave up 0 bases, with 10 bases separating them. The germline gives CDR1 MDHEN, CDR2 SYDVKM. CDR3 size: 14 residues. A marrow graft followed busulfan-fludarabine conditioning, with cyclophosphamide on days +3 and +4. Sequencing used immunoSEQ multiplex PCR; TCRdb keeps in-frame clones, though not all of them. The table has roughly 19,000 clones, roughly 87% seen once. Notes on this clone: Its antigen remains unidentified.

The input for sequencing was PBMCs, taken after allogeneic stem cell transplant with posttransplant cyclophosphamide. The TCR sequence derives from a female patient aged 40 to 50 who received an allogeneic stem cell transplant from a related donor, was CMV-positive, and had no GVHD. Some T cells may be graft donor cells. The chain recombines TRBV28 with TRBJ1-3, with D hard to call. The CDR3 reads CASMSGSSGNTIYF. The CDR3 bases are TGTGCCAGCATGTCGGGAAGCTCTGGAAACACCATATATTTT.